This record concerns one TCR beta chain sequence. Its antigen remains unknown. Generated by immunoSEQ multiplex PCR, the TCRdb table keeps only in-frame clones and is missing some. The sample records over 150,000 clones, about 90% being singletons. The sample belongs to a study of T cell responses to AZD1222 COVID-19 vaccine. Study observations and caveats: There were mostly white British donors and more females than males, and clonal diversity was possibly underestimated.

V was clipped by 10 bases and J by 7 bases, with 16 bases between them. Germline CDR1 MDHEN, CDR2 SYDVKM. The CDR3 spans 13 residues. The sequencing used peripheral blood, collected on day 0 of AZD1222 vaccination. The receptor was derived from an adult in good health. V usage is TRBV28 and J usage is TRBJ1-4; D perhaps matches TRBD1 (6 bases). CDR3 coding DNA: TGTGCCACCGGGGGCACCTCTCTTGAAAAACTGTTTTTT. Encoded protein: CATGGTSLEKLFF.